This paragraph reports one T cell receptor beta chain. This sample was included in a study of OX40 agonist ivuxolimab in advanced cancers. Across the whole study: The diagnoses of dose-escalation patients were hepatocellular carcinoma, melanoma, renal cell or head and neck cancer.

Generated by immunoSEQ multiplex PCR, the TCRdb table keeps only in-frame clones and is missing some. The sample has 90,000 or so clones; roughly 87% are singletons. CDR3 length: 16 amino acids. Per the germline V gene, CDR1 is MNHEY and CDR2 is SMNVEV (reference sequence). V was cut by 5 bases and J by 4 bases, with 21 bases left in between. The sample was CD4+ or CD8+ T cells sorted from blood, taken in a trial of the OX40 agonist ivuxolimab. The rearrangement links TRBV27 to TRBJ2-7, with a tentative D call TRBD2 (6 bases). The sequence came from an adult with an advanced solid tumor such as melanoma, head and neck, liver or kidney cancer. CDR3 region: CASSGLAGRQLYEQYF. The CDR3 nucleotides read TGTGCCAGCAGTGGACTTGCGGGGCGACAACTATACGAGCAGTACTTC.